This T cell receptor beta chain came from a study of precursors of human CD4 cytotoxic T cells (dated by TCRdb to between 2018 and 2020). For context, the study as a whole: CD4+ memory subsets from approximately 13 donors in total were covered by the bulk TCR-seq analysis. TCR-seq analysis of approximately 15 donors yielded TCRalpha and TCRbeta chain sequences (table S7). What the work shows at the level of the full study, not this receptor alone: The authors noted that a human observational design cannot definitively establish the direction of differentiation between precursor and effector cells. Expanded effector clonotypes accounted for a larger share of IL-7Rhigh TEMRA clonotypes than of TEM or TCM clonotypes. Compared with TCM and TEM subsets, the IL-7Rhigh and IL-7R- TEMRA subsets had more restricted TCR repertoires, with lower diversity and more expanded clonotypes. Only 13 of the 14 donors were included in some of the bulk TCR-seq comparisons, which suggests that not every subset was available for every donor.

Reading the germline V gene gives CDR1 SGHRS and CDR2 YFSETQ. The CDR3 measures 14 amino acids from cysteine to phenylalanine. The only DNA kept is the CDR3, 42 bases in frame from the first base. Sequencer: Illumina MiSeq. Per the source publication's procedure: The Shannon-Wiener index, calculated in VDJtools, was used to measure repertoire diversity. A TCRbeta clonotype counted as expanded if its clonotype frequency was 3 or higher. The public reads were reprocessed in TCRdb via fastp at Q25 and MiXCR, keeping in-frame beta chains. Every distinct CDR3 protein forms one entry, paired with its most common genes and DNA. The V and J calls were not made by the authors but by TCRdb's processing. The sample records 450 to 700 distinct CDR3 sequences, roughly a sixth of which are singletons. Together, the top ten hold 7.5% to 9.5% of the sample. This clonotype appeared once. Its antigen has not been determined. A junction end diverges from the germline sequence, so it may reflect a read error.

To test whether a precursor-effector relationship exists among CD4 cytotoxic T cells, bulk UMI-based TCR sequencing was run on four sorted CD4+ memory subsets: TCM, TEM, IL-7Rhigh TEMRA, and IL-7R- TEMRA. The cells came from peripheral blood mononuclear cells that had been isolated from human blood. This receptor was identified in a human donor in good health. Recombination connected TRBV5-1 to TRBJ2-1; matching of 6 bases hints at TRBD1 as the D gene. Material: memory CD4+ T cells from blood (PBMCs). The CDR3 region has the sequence CASTVGQLVDEQLF. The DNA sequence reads TGCGCCAGCACCGTCGGACAGTTAGTAGATGAGCAGCTCTTC.